These T cell receptor beta chains were read from a single sample in a study of T cells after yellow fever vaccination. From the 5' RACE reads, TCRdb called clonotypes with MiXCR, one entry per CDR3 protein. The sample records some 200,000 distinct CDR3 sequences, 3% to 4% being singletons. The sample consisted of CD4+ T cells sorted from PBMCs, taken 10 days after the yellow fever booster vaccination. The receptors shown here come from a man between 18 and 29 years old who received the YFV17D yellow fever vaccine. Each CDR3 is given with its conserved first and last residue. D genes are given only for firm matches. A clone size is listed for some rows: how often the clone was seen (once, few, many), or a class if it is expanded.

d_gene: NA
abundance: few
j_gene: TRBJ1-2
v_gene: TRBV28
CDR3nt: TGTGCCAGCAGTTTGGGAGACATCTTTAACTATGGCTACACCTTC
CDR3aa: CASSLGDIFNYGYTF

d_gene: TRBD1
abundance: few
j_gene: TRBJ1-6
v_gene: TRBV15
CDR3nt: TGTGCCACCAGCAGAGATCGGGACAGGCCATATAATTCACCCCTCCACTTT
CDR3aa: CATSRDRDRPYNSPLHF

d_gene: NA
abundance: many
j_gene: TRBJ2-4
v_gene: TRBV9
CDR3nt: TGTGCCAGCAGCTCCCAAGCAGGGGCTAAAAACATTCAGTACTTC
CDR3aa: CASSSQAGAKNIQYF

d_gene: NA
abundance: many
j_gene: TRBJ1-2
v_gene: TRBV7-2
CDR3nt: TGTGCCAGCTCCTGGCAGGGCGGTGGCTACACCTTC
CDR3aa: CASSWQGGGYTF

d_gene: NA
abundance: few
j_gene: TRBJ2-3
v_gene: TRBV6-2/TRBV6-3
CDR3nt: TGTGCCAGCAGACGGGGGCCCACCACTACGCAGTATTTT
CDR3aa: CASRRGPTTTQYF

d_gene: NA
abundance: many
j_gene: TRBJ2-3
v_gene: TRBV9
CDR3nt: TGTGCCAGCAGCGTAGGGGCCAGGGTGGATACGCAGTATTTT
CDR3aa: CASSVGARVDTQYF

d_gene: NA
abundance: many
j_gene: TRBJ1-5
v_gene: TRBV12-3/TRBV12-4
CDR3nt: TGTGCCAGCAGTAATCAAGATAGCAATCAGCCCCAGCATTTT
CDR3aa: CASSNQDSNQPQHF

d_gene: TRBD2
abundance: NA
j_gene: TRBJ2-1
v_gene: TRBV27
CDR3nt: TGTGCCAGCAGGGGTGCAGCGGGGGAATTTGAGCAGTTCTTC
CDR3aa: CASRGAAGEFEQFF

d_gene: NA
abundance: few
j_gene: TRBJ2-2
v_gene: TRBV7-2
CDR3nt: TGTGCCAGCAGCTTAGCCAGGGGGAACACCGGGGAGCTGTTTTTT
CDR3aa: CASSLARGNTGELFF

d_gene: TRBD1
abundance: many
j_gene: TRBJ1-2
v_gene: TRBV4-3
CDR3nt: TGCGCCAGCAGCCAAGATCCGGGACAGGGCTATGGCTACACCTTC
CDR3aa: CASSQDPGQGYGYTF

d_gene: NA
abundance: NA
j_gene: TRBJ2-1
v_gene: TRBV4-1
CDR3nt: TGCGCCAGCAGCCAAGTTTCAGGGTGGGACAATGAGCAGTTCTTC
CDR3aa: CASSQVSGWDNEQFF

d_gene: NA
abundance: NA
j_gene: TRBJ2-1
v_gene: TRBV12-3/TRBV12-4
CDR3nt: TGTGCCAGCAAGGCTAATGAGCAGTTCTTC
CDR3aa: CASKANEQFF

d_gene: NA
abundance: few
j_gene: TRBJ1-1
v_gene: TRBV7-3
CDR3nt: TGTGCCAGCAGCTTAGTGGGCCCATTGAACACTGAAGCTTTCTTT
CDR3aa: CASSLVGPLNTEAFF

d_gene: NA
abundance: many
j_gene: TRBJ1-2
v_gene: TRBV5-8
CDR3nt: TGTGCCAGCAGCGCAGCTGGACAGACCTATGGCTACACCTTC
CDR3aa: CASSAAGQTYGYTF

d_gene: NA
abundance: many
j_gene: TRBJ2-1
v_gene: TRBV11-3
CDR3nt: TGTGCCAGCAGCTCGGGGGGCGGCCCTTACAATGAGCAGTTCTTC
CDR3aa: CASSSGGGPYNEQFF

d_gene: NA
abundance: NA
j_gene: TRBJ1-5
v_gene: TRBV28
CDR3nt: TGTGCCAGCAGCGACAATTATAGCAATCAGCCCCAGCATTTT
CDR3aa: CASSDNYSNQPQHF

d_gene: NA
abundance: NA
j_gene: TRBJ2-3
v_gene: TRBV9
CDR3nt: TGTGCCAGCAGCCCATCCCTCACAGATACGCAGTATTTT
CDR3aa: CASSPSLTDTQYF

d_gene: TRBD2
abundance: few
j_gene: TRBJ2-3
v_gene: TRBV25-1
CDR3nt: TGTGCCAGCAGTGATTCCCTAGCGGGGGTTCGGGATACGCAGTATTTT
CDR3aa: CASSDSLAGVRDTQYF

d_gene: NA
abundance: many
j_gene: TRBJ2-3
v_gene: TRBV6-5
CDR3nt: TGTGCCAGCAGCCCTGCCGTCTCGGGCAGCACAGATACGCAGTATTTT
CDR3aa: CASSPAVSGSTDTQYF

d_gene: NA
abundance: NA
j_gene: TRBJ2-5
v_gene: TRBV5-1
CDR3nt: TGCGCCAGCAGCCCGCCCCAGGGACGTGGGCAAGAGACCCAGTACTTC
CDR3aa: CASSPPQGRGQETQYF

d_gene: NA
abundance: NA
j_gene: TRBJ1-2
v_gene: TRBV29-1
CDR3nt: TGCAGCGTTGTTAGGACAGCCGCTGTTGATGGCTACACCTTC
CDR3aa: CSVVRTAAVDGYTF

d_gene: NA
abundance: NA
j_gene: TRBJ1-6
v_gene: TRBV3-1
CDR3nt: TGTGCCAGCAGCCCACCGGAGGGGCATAATTCACCCCTCCACTTT
CDR3aa: CASSPPEGHNSPLHF

d_gene: NA
abundance: many
j_gene: TRBJ2-2
v_gene: TRBV7-2
CDR3nt: TGTGCCAGCAGCACCGGGGAGCTGTTTTTT
CDR3aa: CASSTGELFF

d_gene: NA
abundance: many
j_gene: TRBJ2-5
v_gene: TRBV24-1
CDR3nt: TGTGCCACCAGTGATTACAGGGCTCAAGAGACCCAGTACTTC
CDR3aa: CATSDYRAQETQYF

d_gene: NA
abundance: few
j_gene: TRBJ1-1
v_gene: TRBV7-9
CDR3nt: TGTGCCAGCACCGCAATGGGGCACATGAACACTGAAGCTTTCTTT
CDR3aa: CASTAMGHMNTEAFF

d_gene: NA
abundance: many
j_gene: TRBJ1-2
v_gene: TRBV3-1
CDR3nt: TGTGCCAGCAGCCCTGGGACATATAACTATGGCTACACCTTC
CDR3aa: CASSPGTYNYGYTF

d_gene: NA
abundance: few
j_gene: TRBJ1-1
v_gene: TRBV19
CDR3nt: TGTGCCAGTGCCCCCCTCGCGGGGGCCAGCACTGAAGCTTTCTTT
CDR3aa: CASAPLAGASTEAFF

d_gene: TRBD1
abundance: few
j_gene: TRBJ1-5
v_gene: TRBV5-6
CDR3nt: TGTGCCAGCACCCTTTTTGACAGGGCGGTAAGCAATCAGCCCCAGCATTTT
CDR3aa: CASTLFDRAVSNQPQHF

d_gene: NA
abundance: many
j_gene: TRBJ1-6
v_gene: TRBV6-5
CDR3nt: TGTGCCAGCAGTCCCCAGCCTCAGGGGAATTCACCCCTCCACTTT
CDR3aa: CASSPQPQGNSPLHF

d_gene: NA
abundance: many
j_gene: TRBJ2-2
v_gene: TRBV9
CDR3nt: TGTGCCAGCAGCGTTGATCGGAGGAACACCGGGGAGCTGTTTTTT
CDR3aa: CASSVDRRNTGELFF

d_gene: NA
abundance: many
j_gene: TRBJ1-6
v_gene: TRBV4-3
CDR3nt: TGCGCCAGCAGCCAAGATCGACGGAATTCACCCCTCCACTTT
CDR3aa: CASSQDRRNSPLHF

d_gene: TRBD2
abundance: few
j_gene: TRBJ2-1
v_gene: TRBV20-1
CDR3nt: TGCAGTGCTAGAGATCTCCGCGGGGGTTACAATGAGCAGTTCTTC
CDR3aa: CSARDLRGGYNEQFF

d_gene: TRBD1
abundance: many
j_gene: TRBJ1-3
v_gene: TRBV10-2
CDR3nt: TGCGCCAGCAGACCGGGACAGGCAAACTCTGGAAACACCATATATTTT
CDR3aa: CASRPGQANSGNTIYF

d_gene: NA
abundance: few
j_gene: TRBJ1-5
v_gene: TRBV27
CDR3nt: TGTGCCAGCAGTTTAAACCGGAATCAGCCCCAGCATTTT
CDR3aa: CASSLNRNQPQHF

d_gene: NA
abundance: NA
j_gene: TRBJ1-2
v_gene: TRBV19
CDR3nt: TGTGCCAGTACCGGGCGACAAGACACTAACTATGGCTACACCTTC
CDR3aa: CASTGRQDTNYGYTF

d_gene: TRBD1
abundance: few
j_gene: TRBJ2-7
v_gene: TRBV11-2
CDR3nt: TGTGCCAGCAGCTTAGGGACAGGCAGTGCACCCTACGAGCAGTACTTC
CDR3aa: CASSLGTGSAPYEQYF

d_gene: NA
abundance: few
j_gene: TRBJ1-1
v_gene: TRBV5-1
CDR3nt: TGCGCCAGCAGTCGTATTCCACCGAACACTGAAGCTTTCTTT
CDR3aa: CASSRIPPNTEAFF

d_gene: NA
abundance: few
j_gene: TRBJ2-1
v_gene: TRBV29-1
CDR3nt: TGCAGCGTGAGGGTGGGTACGGTCTACAATGAGCAGTTCTTC
CDR3aa: CSVRVGTVYNEQFF

d_gene: TRBD1
abundance: NA
j_gene: TRBJ1-1
v_gene: TRBV2
CDR3nt: TGTGCCAGCAGGACCGGACAGGGACGAACTGAAGCTTTCTTT
CDR3aa: CASRTGQGRTEAFF

d_gene: NA
abundance: few
j_gene: TRBJ2-2
v_gene: TRBV6-2/TRBV6-3
CDR3nt: TGTGCCAGCAGTTCTCCTTTTGGTACTCGCGCGAACACCGGGGAGCTGTTTTTT
CDR3aa: CASSSPFGTRANTGELFF

d_gene: TRBD1
abundance: many
j_gene: TRBJ2-2
v_gene: TRBV29-1
CDR3nt: TGCAGCGTTGAAGTCAGGGGGCCCTACACCGGGGAGCTGTTTTTT
CDR3aa: CSVEVRGPYTGELFF

d_gene: NA
abundance: NA
j_gene: TRBJ1-5
v_gene: TRBV30
CDR3nt: TGTGCCTGGAGAACAGGGATGCGTCAGCCCCAGCATTTT
CDR3aa: CAWRTGMRQPQHF